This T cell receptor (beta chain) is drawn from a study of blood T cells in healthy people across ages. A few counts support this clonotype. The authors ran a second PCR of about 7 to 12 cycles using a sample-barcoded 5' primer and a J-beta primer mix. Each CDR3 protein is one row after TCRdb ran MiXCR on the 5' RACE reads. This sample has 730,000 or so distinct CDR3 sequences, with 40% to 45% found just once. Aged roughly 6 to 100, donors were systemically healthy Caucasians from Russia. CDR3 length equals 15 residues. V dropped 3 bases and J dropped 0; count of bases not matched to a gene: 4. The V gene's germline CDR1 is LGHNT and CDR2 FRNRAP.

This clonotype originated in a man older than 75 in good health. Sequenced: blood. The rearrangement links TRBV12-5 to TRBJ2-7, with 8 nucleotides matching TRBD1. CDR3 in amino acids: CASGFGQGSSYEQYF. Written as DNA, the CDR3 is TGTGCTAGTGGTTTTGGACAGGGTAGCTCCTACGAGCAGTACTTC.